This T cell receptor beta chain was profiled in a study of cytomegalovirus exposure and HLA in healthy donors. Study summary: Early released data had tens of millions of unique TCRs, all coming from HLA-typed donors. Study-level points and caveats: Later analysis suggested links between common viral pathogens and several top significant clusters.

The V gene's germline CDR1 is SGHDN and CDR2 FVKESK. This CDR3 contains 14 residues. V was pared by 1 base and J by 8 bases, with 14 bases between. Remarks on this clone: Its antigen is unknown.

A multiplex PCR was run with 60 Vbeta primers and 13 Jbeta primers. The table came from immunoSEQ multiplex PCR; TCRdb's copy has only in-frame clones and leaves some out. Of about 130,000 clones listed, around 80% were seen once; the top ten hold roughly 4%. What was sequenced was PBMCs. The TCR comes from a woman in her 40s in good health and CMV-seronegative. This rearrangement joins TRBV14 to TRBJ1-2; TRBD1 is a possible D gene (5 bases). CDR3 protein: CASSQVWGGQGYTF. The CDR3 DNA is TGTGCCAGCAGCCAAGTGTGGGGGGGTCAAGGCTACACCTTC.